This TCR beta chain was obtained from a study of T cell responses to AZD1222 COVID-19 vaccine. The study's findings and limits: Across spike, vaccine-associated CD4 TCRs were found, dominant at 160-218 and 743-854. When two AZD1222 doses had been given, Spike-specific TCR breadth and depth rose. Mostly white British, mostly female donors; authors suggested clonal diversity may be underestimated.

Generated by immunoSEQ multiplex PCR, the TCRdb table keeps only in-frame clones and is missing some. In the table there are around 110,000 clones, about 90% of which are singletons. It was second doses at about 4 or about 12 weeks that were pooled. A remark on this clone: Its antigen is unidentified.

The TCR was taken from an adult who received the AZD1222 COVID-19 vaccine. Sequenced material: peripheral blood, taken 28 days after the second AZD1222 dose.

The CDR3 region has the DNA TGCGCCAGCAGCTTGGTGGGGGAGACTGGAAACACCATATATTTT. It yields the protein CASSLVGETGNTIYF. The rearrangement uses TRBV5-1 and TRBJ1-3; TRBD1 might be the D (5 bases). CDR1 is SGHRS and CDR2 is YFSETQ in the germline V gene. V lost 0 bases and J lost 2, with 9 bases in between. The CDR3 contains 15 residues. Full variable domain (missing parts from reference TRBV5-1 and TRBJ1-3): KAGVTQTPRYLIKTRGQQVTLSCSPISGHRSVSWYQQTPGQGLQFLFEYFSETQRNKGNFPGRFSGRQFSNSRSEMNVSTLELGDSALYLCASSLVGETGNTIYFGEGSWLTVV.